The 15 T cell receptor beta chains given below trace back to one sample, sequenced in a study of blood T cell repertoires in COVID-19. Assay used: immunoSEQ multiplex PCR; TCRdb lists only in-frame clones, some missing. The sample has around 130,000 clones, roughly 82% seen once. Sequencing used peripheral blood. The receptors come from a human donor in a cohort sampled during active COVID-19.

The chain combines TRBV11-2 with TRBJ1-5, with 9 bases that match TRBD1. Trimming cost V 5 bases and J 7 bases; bases outside gene matches: 9. The CDR3 runs 15 residues. CDR1 is SGHAT, CDR2 FQNNGV, per germline. This chain's CDR3 is CASSTGQGPGQPQHF. In DNA, the CDR3 is TGTGCCAGCAGCACGGGACAGGGCCCAGGGCAGCCCCAGCATTTT.

The chain is built from TRBV5-4 and TRBJ2-6, with 9 nucleotides matching TRBD1. Trimming cost V 4 bases and J 0 bases; bases outside gene matches: 5. Germline V gene sequence: CDR1 SGHNT, CDR2 YYREEE (reference sequence). This CDR3 is 17 amino acids long. The CDR3 DNA sequence: TGTGCCAGCAGCAAACAGGGGGCCCTCTCTGGGGCCAACGTCCTGACTTTC. Protein: CASSKQGALSGANVLTF.

This clone turned up a few times. The chain employs TRBV11-2 and TRBJ2-6, with D possibly TRBD1 on 5 matching bases. Germline V CDR1 and CDR2: SGHAT, FQNNGV. V was shortened by 0 bases and J by 0 bases, with 15 bases between the two germline ends. CDR3 size: 19 residues. The CDR3 DNA reads as TGTGCCAGCAGCTTAGATTGGGGCAGTGCCTACTCTGGGGCCAACGTCCTGACTTTC. Translated: CASSLDWGSAYSGANVLTF.

The rearrangement uses TRBV12-3 or TRBV12-4 and TRBJ2-5; D is ambiguous. V dropped 4 bases and J dropped 5 bases, with 11 bases sitting between them. The CDR3 covers 13 residues. The CDR3 DNA is TGTGCCAGCAGTTCGTGGGCGTGGGAGACCCAGTACTTC. Its translation is CASSSWAWETQYF.

V and J are TRBV6-2 or TRBV6-3 and TRBJ1-2; no reliable D call. The V gene's germline CDR1 is MNHEY and CDR2 SVGEGT. The CDR3 runs to 14 residues. The ends were cut back, 8 bases at V and 8 bases at J, with 21 bases in the middle. The CDR3 reads CASGPAGLTRGYTF. The CDR3, as DNA: TGTGCCAGCGGCCCAGCCGGACTGACCCGGGGCTACACCTTC.

The V and J genes are TRBV6-1 and TRBJ2-5; 15 bases match TRBD2. The CDR3 length is 17 residues. The germline V gene encodes CDR1 MNHNS and CDR2 SASEGT. With V trimmed by 0 bases and J by 3 bases, 2 bases remained unmatched. This CDR3 reads CASSEAGLAGGKETQYF. DNA for the CDR3: TGTGCCAGCAGTGAAGCGGGACTAGCGGGGGGAAAAGAGACCCAGTACTTC.

The table lists this clone with a few counts. The chain combines TRBV7-2 with TRBJ2-1; D uncertain. Trimming left V 3 bases short and J 5 bases short, with 8 bases between. Germline V CDR1 and CDR2: SGHTA, FQGNSA. The length of the CDR3 is 13 residues. CDR3 sequence: CASSLVVDNEQFF. DNA of the CDR3: TGTGCCAGCAGCTTGGTAGTAGACAATGAGCAGTTCTTC.

This clone was found once. The rearrangement links TRBV12-3 or TRBV12-4 to TRBJ2-1; a possible D gene is TRBD2 (5 bases). The V gene lost 6 bases and the J gene lost 12 bases, with 12 bases spanning the gap. CDR3 length: 11 amino acids. The DNA for the CDR3 is TGTGCCAGCAGCCGTGGACTCGGGCAGTTCTTC. It specifies CASSRGLGQFF.

The V call is TRBV5-5, the J call TRBJ2-5, with TRBD2 matching over 9 bases. This CDR3 has 14 residues. CDR1 is SGHKS and CDR2 is YYEKEE in the germline V gene (reference sequence). Trimming took 4 bases from V and 5 from J; bases not matched to a gene: 6. The CDR3 sequence: CASSPGGGAETQYF. The CDR3 bases are TGTGCCAGCAGCCCGGGCGGGGGGGCTGAGACCCAGTACTTC.

V and J are TRBV10-1 and TRBJ2-2; 11 bases are a match to TRBD1. The CDR3 is made up of 15 amino acids. V lost 4 bases to trimming and J lost 7 bases; unmatched junction nucleotides: 5. Germline CDR1 WNHNN, CDR2 SYGVQD (reference sequence). The CDR3 region has the DNA TGCGCCAGCAGTGCCAGGACAGGGGGCGGCGGGGAGCTGTTTTTT. It translates to CASSARTGGGGELFF.

The gene calls are TRBV21-1 and TRBJ2-5; the table's D call, TRBD1, has no DNA check behind it. TRBV21-1 has pseudogene status. The length of the CDR3 is 19 residues. The CDR3 loop is CASSSGPDREEGSQETQYF. The CDR3, as DNA: TGTGCCAGCAGCTCGGGGCCTGACAGGGAGGAGGGCTCCCAAGAGACCCAGTACTTC.

The rearrangement uses TRBV6-2 or TRBV6-3 and TRBJ2-1, with D possibly matching TRBD2 (6 bases). This CDR3 region has 13 residues. With 5 bases removed from V and 7 bases from J, the gap between germline ends came to 12 bases. Germline V gives CDR1 MNHEY, CDR2 SVGEGT. In DNA, the CDR3 is TGTGCCAGCAGTCAGGGACTGTTTAATGAGCAGTTCTTC. Translating it yields CASSQGLFNEQFF.

This clone has ten or more counts. The V call is TRBV28, the J call TRBJ2-7, with 8 nucleotides matching TRBD1. The V gene's germline CDR1 is MDHEN and CDR2 SYDVKM. Losses at the gene ends were 3 bases for V and 7 bases for J; bases not matched to a gene: 5. The CDR3 is made up of 13 amino acids. CDR3 bases: TGTGCCAGCAGTTTCATGACAGGGGTAGAGCAGTACTTC. Translation: CASSFMTGVEQYF.

The V gene is TRBV7-9, the J gene TRBJ2-1; D is unclear. CDR1 is SEHNR, CDR2 FQNEAQ, per germline (reference sequence). The CDR3 covers 15 residues. V lost 5 bases and J 2 bases, leaving 13 bases between the germline ends. CDR3 coding DNA: TGTGCCAGCAGCCCCAAGATTGGCACCTACAATGAGCAGTTCTTC. Translated: CASSPKIGTYNEQFF.

In nucleotides, the CDR3 is TGTGCCATCAGGACCCTCGACAGGGAGTCGGGAGGCTACACCTTC. It codes for CAIRTLDRESGGYTF. This chain joins TRBV10-3 and TRBJ1-2, with 7 bases matching TRBD1. J gave up 8 bases and V 6 bases, and 15 bases lay outside the gene matches. Looked up from germline, CDR1 is ENHRY and CDR2 is SYGVKD. CDR3 length equals 15 residues.